This paragraph covers one T cell receptor beta chain sequence. Its target antigen remains unknown. CDR1 and CDR2 were assigned from the germline V gene as MNHEY and SVGAGI. V and J are trimmed by 2 bases and 10 bases, and the gene matches miss 6 bases of the junction. The CDR3 holds 16 amino acids from the cysteine to the phenylalanine. The entry retains the CDR3 DNA only, 48 bases that are in frame from base 1. This entry is derived from a study of cytomegalovirus exposure and HLA in healthy donors (dated by TCRdb to 2015 to 2018). Notes on the research overall: According to an earlier analysis of a few hundred of the donors, about 180 million T cells yielded 90 million to 140 million unique TCR beta sequences and 250 to 350 Gb of sequence data. Rather than drawing on any new phenotypic data, the later analysis identified candidate immune exposures from TCR beta sequences and the way those sequences occurred across donors. Among the approximately 430 genotyped donors, 75% to 90% belonged to the genetic ancestry cluster associated with self-reported Caucasian donors. The aim of the study was to test whether cataloging public T cell receptors could identify signatures of past pathogen exposure. Every discovery cohort repertoire had been produced on one sequencing platform. Besides the first cohort of roughly 660 subjects, a separate validation cohort made up of 120 or so different subjects was used. A handful of DR-DQ haplotypes were handled as single units for association and clustering because linkage in the cohort was strong. Typing coverage varied by locus: roughly 620-630 donors for A, B, C, DRB1 and DQB1; more than 500 for DQA1; over 600 for DPA1; around 490 for DPB1. To decide whether each TCR beta V gene segment behaved as functional or pseudogenic, an earlier analysis of over 500 of the donors relied on high-throughput TCR beta sequencing. High-throughput TCR immunosequencing, statistical association of individual TCRs with disease status, and machine learning were combined to predict cytomegalovirus infection status. Among under 450 genotyped donors of the cohort, an average of roughly 240,000 unique TCR beta nucleotide sequences were sequenced per donor, roughly 20% of them non-productive. Donor age, sex, ethnicity and CMV serostatus were collected together with the repertoire data. Both class I and class II loci were covered by HLA typing, at four-digit resolution. An early release covering roughly 640 HLA-typed donors comprised about 290 gigabases of sequencing data and tens of millions of unique TCR sequences. To study patterns of TCR occurrence, a later analysis re-analyzed previously published TCR beta repertoires from just over 650 donors and added high-resolution HLA genotyping. A later genetic analysis used genome-wide SNP genotypes for about three fifths of the 666 donors, treating that subset as a discovery cohort. Using immunosequencing, the study profiled T cell repertoires from roughly 650 subjects and related those repertoires to cytomegalovirus serostatus.

The cohort consisted of 650 to 700 healthy bone marrow donors. Cohort members were all nominally healthy when sampled, although unrecorded immune exposures were likely present. The donor was CMV seronegative and belonged to the group of several hundred seronegative cohort members. Each donor provided a peripheral blood sample, and peripheral blood mononuclear cells were used for TCR beta sequencing. Genomic DNA extraction from the blood cell samples was performed with the Qiagen DNeasy Blood Extraction Kit. The protocol used for the library was the immunoSEQ multiplex PCR assay. For the multiplex PCR, a mixture combining 60 forward primers for TCR Vbeta segments and 13 reverse primers for TCR Jbeta segments was used. The CDR3 region of rearranged TCR beta genes was amplified from genomic DNA by a multiplex PCR assay. On the Illumina HiSeq System, the amplified TCR beta libraries were sequenced as 87-base-pair reads. In the source study's methods: A later analysis tallied 75 million to 85 million unique TCR beta chains across the 660 or so repertoires, and about 12 million of those chains were shared by two or more donors. Raw reads were error-corrected and collapsed into unique sequences with a nearest-neighbor algorithm that merged closely related sequences to remove PCR and sequencing errors. V, D and J gene segments were assigned by aligning CDR3 sequences to IMGT reference sequences. Each retained sequence needed at least a six-nucleotide match to both a V gene segment and a J gene segment. Rearrangements were called productive when the CDR3 lacked stop codons and stayed in frame with V and J; all others were non-productive. CDR3 was defined according to IMGT convention as the region running from the second conserved V-encoded cysteine to the conserved J-encoded phenylalanine. The earlier analysis of 587 of the donors excluded sequences that lacked an unambiguous match to a single V gene segment. In an earlier analysis of a few hundred of the donors, V segments were called functional above 56.7% productive rearrangements and were called segregating when the between-donor standard deviation exceeded 5%. To diagnose cytomegalovirus status from the catalog of TCR beta chain sequences, a statistical classification framework was built. In a later analysis, TCR nucleotide sequences were compared against IMGT/GENE-DB human TR gene sequences so that V and J genes could be assigned. Using the TCRdist pipeline, a later analysis assigned CDR3 sequences along with most-parsimonious VDJ recombination scenarios. In a later analysis, each TCR beta chain was defined by its CDR3 amino acid sequence together with its V-gene family, and reads lacking a unique V-gene family were excluded. A later analysis removed 550 to 650 highly shared, low-generation-probability nucleotide sequences to deal with suspected cross-contamination and a sequencing artifact. In a later analysis, a clonal expansion index was calculated for each public chain from normalized within-repertoire ranks of inferred template counts. Generation probabilities in a later analysis came from a VDJ recombination model fitted to out-of-frame rearrangements, and those results were checked against IGoR. Hypergeometric tests were used in a later analysis to score TCR-TCR, TCR-HLA and TCR-CMV co-occurrence, with a repertoire-size bias correction applied to the TCR pairs. A later analysis estimated false discovery rates by permuting HLA or CMV assignments 20 times. In a later analysis, co-occurring TCRs were grouped using DBSCAN, and TCRdist sequence similarity was added for clustering within HLA-allele-positive subsets. For co-occurrence clustering, repertoires with fewer than 30,000 or more than 120,000 public chains were excluded, along with four or five repertoires with anomalous nucleotide sharing. Held by TCRdb, this immuneACCESS table contains in-frame sequences only and omits some clones. Under half of the omission traces to an unresolved V gene where checked; the cause of the rest is unknown. V, J and clone size are those of that table, while D and trimming were read from the DNA. The sample table records about 130,000 clones. The ten biggest clones cover 2% of the sample.

General study outcomes and caveats: It was suggested by the authors that the approach could potentially be generalized to other disease states and immunological phenotypes. Compared with equally common non-associated chains, HLA-associated TCR beta chains in a later analysis were more clonally expanded and had lower generation probabilities. Most CMV-associated TCR beta chains appeared to be HLA-restricted in a later analysis, and the HLA associations seemed to be driven largely by CMV exposure. In a later analysis, the rate of TCR association differed among HLA loci, with DRB1 alleles having the most associated TCRs and HLA-C alleles having the fewest. In the study, approximately 160 TCR beta chains were listed as associated with cytomegalovirus. According to a later analysis, parvovirus B19, influenza, CMV and Epstein-Barr virus appeared linked to several top co-occurrence clusters. A later genetic analysis reported fewer N-insertions in productive TCRs among donors in an Asian-associated ancestry cluster than the roughly 700-donor mean. Strong co-occurrence of HLA alleles, especially DR and DQ, made assigning TCR associations to individual alleles difficult. Because counts were too low, some 16 rarely observed V segments, including chromosome 9 orphons, were excluded from the earlier analysis of a few hundred of the donors. Roughly uniform sequencing depth across donors was assumed in presence/absence analyses, although this assumption may not hold. Specific HLA alleles were associated with roughly 17,000 TCR beta sequences at a false discovery rate of 0.05 in a later analysis. The classifier was reported to diagnose cytomegalovirus status with high specificity and sensitivity in both the original cohort and the validation cohort. Only TCR beta chains were sequenced in this cohort, and the absence of alpha or paired-chain data limited detectable features. The 87-base-pair reads could not distinguish some IMGT-functional V segments, including TRBV6-2 and TRBV6-3, so those segments were excluded. V-gene and J-gene trimming of TCR beta chains was associated with a missense DCLRE1C variant in a later genetic analysis, and the association was replicated in an independent cohort. Broadly in line with IMGT annotations, most TCR beta V segments showed up in productive rearrangements about 87% or about 30% of the time in an earlier analysis of approximately 640 of the donors. Three of the identified cytomegalovirus-associated TCR beta chains were confirmed in vitro to be specific for cytomegalovirus antigens. A further reported finding was that TCR beta sequences accurately predicted the HLA-A and HLA-B alleles for most subjects in the first cohort. Linkage disequilibrium might explain the correlated functional status among segregating V segments, but an unknown experimental factor could not be ruled out. Because HLA typing was unavailable for some donors at each locus, only the typed subset was used in association tests. A cluster of highly shared sequence variants was judged likely to represent a technical artifact of the sequencing pipeline. CMV serostatus was the only immune exposure information available for the cohort. While some public TCRs were present in many individuals, most TCR sequences turned up only very rarely across donors.

Material: PBMCs. This clonotype originated in a woman aged 60-70 years in good health and CMV-seronegative. In this chain, TRBV6-5 is recombined with TRBJ2-1, with 15 junctional bases fitting TRBD2. DNA sequence: TGTGCCAGCAGTTACCTCGGACTAGCGGGGGGGGGCGAGCAGTTCTTC. Translated, it gives CASSYLGLAGGGEQFF.